This T cell receptor (beta chain) stems from a study of blood T cell repertoires in COVID-19. Study summary: Nucleic acid was either cDNA or gDNA, and it came from T cells, B-cell-depleted T cells, or PBMCs.

Germline lookup yields CDR1 SGHTA and CDR2 FQGTGA. CDR3 length: 16 residues. V was clipped by 5 bases and J by 6 bases; unmatched bases: 12. Original handling: Nucleated cell number was recorded as an estimate derived from reference gene primer amplification. Method: immunoSEQ multiplex PCR; TCRdb's copy keeps in-frame clones and lacks some. V and J calls and clone size are given by that table; D and trimming were obtained from the DNA. The table records 35,000 to 45,000 clones, 88% of them present only once. V is TRBV7-3 and J is TRBJ2-1; TRBD2 matches 8 bases. Source material: peripheral blood. This TCR derives from a human donor in a cohort sampled during active COVID-19. DNA of the CDR3: TGTGCCAGCAGCCCCTTGGTCGGGACTAGGATCAATGAGCAGTTCTTC. This gives the protein CASSPLVGTRINEQFF.